These T cell receptor beta chains were read from a single sample in a study of identical twins. TCRdb re-derived calls from the 5' RACE reads in MiXCR, one entry per CDR3 protein. The sample consists of around 1.7 million distinct CDR3 sequences, roughly 35% of them appearing once. Sequencing was done on a sample of cord blood. The receptors come from a newborn girl in good health. Each CDR3 is given with its conserved first and last residue. A D gene is named only where the DNA matches it firmly. Size tells how often a clone was seen (once, few, many) or the class of an expanded clone, and some rows leave it out.

clone size,V gene,J gene,D gene,CDR3 DNA,CDR3 protein
once,TRBV7-2,TRBJ2-3,TRBD2,TGTGCCAGCAGCCTACGGGGAAGCGGGGCTAGCACAGACACGCAGTATTTT,CASSLRGSGASTDTQYF
few,TRBV20-1,TRBJ2-5,NA,TGCAGTGCTAGGACCCCCCGGGGCCTCCAAGAGACCCAGTACTTC,CSARTPRGLQETQYF
NA,TRBV6-6,TRBJ1-1,TRBD1,TGTGCCAGCAGTTACCTACAGGGGAAGGGCACTGAAGCTTTCTTT,CASSYLQGKGTEAFF
NA,TRBV4-2,TRBJ2-6,NA,TGTGCCAGCAGCCGAAGACAGGCTGGGGCCAACGTCCTGACTTTC,CASSRRQAGANVLTF
NA,TRBV7-2,TRBJ2-7,TRBD2,TGTGCCAGCAGCTTAGTACCTAGCGGGAGGGCCGCTTATTACGAGCAGTACTTC,CASSLVPSGRAAYYEQYF
NA,TRBV10-3,TRBJ2-1,NA,TGTGCCATCAGAGGGACATATTTGAACAATGAGCAGTTCTTC,CAIRGTYLNNEQFF
many,TRBV14,TRBJ2-4,NA,TGTGCCAGCAGCCAAGGAATTATAGCCAAAAACATTCAGTACTTC,CASSQGIIAKNIQYF
many,TRBV10-3,TRBJ2-1,TRBD2,TGTGCCATCAGTGGACGACTAGCGGGAAATGAGCAGTTCTTC,CAISGRLAGNEQFF
NA,TRBV7-8,TRBJ2-5,NA,TGTGCCAGCAGCTTGAGGAGGGGCGCTAAAGAGACCCAGTACTTC,CASSLRRGAKETQYF
NA,TRBV19,TRBJ1-2,NA,TGTGCCAGTAACCGCCAGGGCGGGGTATATGGCTACACCTTC,CASNRQGGVYGYTF
few,TRBV2,TRBJ2-3,TRBD2,TGTGCCAGCAACGCTGGGGCTAGCGGGGGGAGTAGCACAGATACGCAGTATTTT,CASNAGASGGSSTDTQYF
NA,TRBV15,TRBJ1-1,NA,TGTGCCACCAGCAGAGATTACCCGGGTGGACAGAGGAACACTGAAGCTTTCTTT,CATSRDYPGGQRNTEAFF
NA,TRBV7-2,TRBJ2-5,TRBD2,TGTGCCAGCAGCCCCGCAGGGGGACTAGCGGGAGGCACCCAGTACTTC,CASSPAGGLAGGTQYF
NA,TRBV4-1,TRBJ1-5,NA,TGCGCCAGCAGCCAAGGGCAGGCGATCAATCAGCCCCAGCATTTT,CASSQGQAINQPQHF
few,TRBV27,TRBJ1-1,TRBD1,TGTGCCAGCAGTTCTCTCAACAGGGGGCTACAGAACACTGAAGCTTTCTTT,CASSSLNRGLQNTEAFF
NA,TRBV18,TRBJ2-7,TRBD2,TGTGCCAGCTCAGGACTAGAACCCTCCTACGAGCAGTACTTC,CASSGLEPSYEQYF
once,TRBV4-1,TRBJ2-7,TRBD2,TGCGCCAGCAGCCAAGTCGCTACGGCTAGCGGGGGCCTAATCCTATCCTACGAGCAGTACTTC,CASSQVATASGGLILSYEQYF
many,TRBV2,TRBJ2-7,NA,TGTGCCAGCAGTGAGAGGGTCTACGAGCAGTACTTC,CASSERVYEQYF
once,TRBV20-1,TRBJ1-1,NA,TGCAGTACTAGAGATCCGGGGTCCTCGAGAGCTTTCTTT,CSTRDPGSSRAFF
NA,TRBV5-6,TRBJ1-5,NA,NA,CASSSSRLLNQPQHF
many,TRBV6-5,TRBJ2-1,TRBD2,TGTGCCAGCAGGATCCTGAGCGGGAGTCCCTACAATGAGCAGTTCTTC,CASRILSGSPYNEQFF
many,TRBV29-1,TRBJ2-1,TRBD2,TGCAGCGTTGAACGGCGGGAGGGCCTGAGTGAGCAGTTCTTC,CSVERREGLSEQFF
few,TRBV6-5,TRBJ2-4,TRBD1,TGTGCCAGCAGTAGAAAGGACAGGGGGCTAAACATTCAGTACTTC,CASSRKDRGLNIQYF
many,TRBV10-3,TRBJ1-2,NA,TGTGCCATCAGTGAGCAGGACGGCTCCTATGGCTACACCTTC,CAISEQDGSYGYTF